The clone carrying this T cell receptor beta chain was counted many times. Its antigen remains unknown. The sample belongs to a study of T cell repertoires in cytomegalovirus infection. The wider study: Public signatures in TCR beta pointed to CMV infection and matching HLA type. Overall study findings and caveats: People with CMV and the relevant HLA were identified by cumulative public TCR beta family frequency. HLA-C-restricted CMV-specific TCR beta clonotypes prevailed in the ex vivo response.

Germline CDR1 and CDR2: SGHTA and FQGNSA. The CDR3 loop spans 15 amino acids. V lost 2 bases to trimming and J lost 2 bases, with 10 bases between them. MiXCR, applied by TCRdb to the reads, yields one record per CDR3 protein. The sample includes roughly 630,000 distinct CDR3 sequences, 24% seen only once; the top ten take around 8%. This sequence was found in a human donor in good health (CMV status not recorded). Some clones in this sample may be carry-over from other donors' samples. The J gene is TRBJ1-5, the V gene TRBV7-2; the D gene is possibly TRBD1 (6 bases). Sample: CD8+ T cells from PBMCs. This chain's CDR3 is CASSLRDNRNQPQHF. In DNA, the CDR3 is TGTGCCAGCAGCTTACGGGACAACCGCAATCAGCCCCAGCATTTT.